The 2 T cell receptor beta chains presented below share a single source sample, sequenced in a study of radiotherapy plus CTLA-4 blockade in lung cancer. Only in-frame clones appear in the TCRdb table, and some are missing; sequencing was by immunoSEQ multiplex PCR. The sample lists roughly 98,000 clones; about four fifths were seen once. The material sequenced was peripheral blood, taken from a patient treated with radiotherapy plus ipilimumab. These receptors were taken from a human donor with non-small cell lung cancer that progressed on radiotherapy plus ipilimumab.

The chain is built from TRBV27 and TRBJ2-7; 7 bases map to TRBD1. This CDR3 is 16 amino acids long. Germline trimming cut 1 base from V and 4 bases from J; bases unmatched to any gene: 10. Germline lookup yields CDR1 MNHEY and CDR2 SMNVEV (reference sequence). CDR3 DNA sequence: TGTGCCAGCAGTTTATGGCACAGGACAGGCCGGTACGAGCAGTACTTC. It encodes CASSLWHRTGRYEQYF.

J is TRBJ2-5 and V is TRBV11-3; TRBD2 is a possible D gene (5 bases). This CDR3 has 13 amino acids. The germline V and J ends were trimmed by 6 bases and 6 bases, with 14 bases remaining between them. Germline assignment: CDR1 SGHNT and CDR2 YENEEA. The CDR3 spells CASSPSLEKTQYF. In DNA, the CDR3 is TGTGCCAGCAGTCCTAGCCTGGAGAAGACCCAGTACTTC.